This TCR beta chain emerged from a study of blood T cell repertoires in COVID-19 (TCRdb year 2020). A note on the overall study: Samples from collaborators originated in the United States, Italy and Spain and spanned both the acute and convalescent phases of COVID-19. The prospective study material was composed of cDNA or gDNA derived from T cells, B-cell-depleted T cells, or PBMCs. The dataset comprised deeply sampled blood TCRbeta repertoires from subjects exposed to, actively infected with, or recovered from COVID-19. Sample metadata almost always included a de-identified subject ID, COVID-19 status, age in years and sex. Samples were obtained from the ongoing ImmuneRACE study (first 160 participants) and from approximately 1,200 subjects provided by 6 global collaborators. Where HLA class I and class II types were available, the types were taken from metadata supplied by the sample provider, not from assay-based typing. The repertoires were made available in a free public database intended to serve as a resource for research on the immune response to SARS-CoV-2.

TCRbeta CDR3 regions were amplified from genomic DNA using the immunoSEQ Assay, a bias-controlled multiplex PCR. The paper's processing steps were these. The number of nucleated cells in each sample was estimated by amplification of reference gene primers within the assay. To quantify the absolute abundance of each unique TCRbeta CDR3 rearrangement, sequence reads were collapsed and filtered. For each sample, productive Simpson clonality was calculated by taking the square root of Simpson's diversity index across productive rearrangements. TCRdb took this table from immuneACCESS and kept in-frame rearrangements with V and J called. Such tables lack part of the clones; where checked against another copy, unresolved V genes explain under half of the gap, and the rest is unexplained. That table gives V, J and clone size, and the DNA gave D and trimming. The sample table lists 250,000 to 350,000 clones, 70% to 90% of them with a count of one. The ten largest make up around 0.9% of the sample.

Only a few counts were recorded for this clone. Its antigen is currently not known. Within one base of it there is no much larger clone, and no base qualities were kept. Participants in the prospective study were enrolled through a virtual design, were aged about 18 to 100 years, and lived in 20 to 30 United States geographic areas. Cohort assignment in the prospective study relied on participant-reported clinical history from a screening survey and a study questionnaire. Recovered participants in ImmuneRACE Cohort 3 were defined by two consecutive negative NP/OP PCR tests, clearance by a healthcare professional, or resolution of symptoms. In the prospective study, whole blood, serum and a nasopharyngeal or oropharyngeal swab were collected from each participant by mobile phlebotomists. Additional blood draws and questionnaires over an approximately 2-month period could optionally be provided by prospective study participants. Prospective study blood samples were shipped either frozen or at room temperature before DNA extraction.

CDR1 KGHDR and CDR2 SFDVKD are derived from the germline V gene. CDR3 length: 15 amino acids, cysteine to phenylalanine. The entry retains the CDR3 DNA only, 45 bases that are in frame from base 1. V ends up 2 bases short and J 4 bases short, with an unmatched junction base count of 5. The full study reports these points: Clinical and demographic metadata were provided uncurated, with the amount varying by source and participant.

Specimen: PBMCs or T cells enriched from blood (not recorded which). Recombination joined TRBV24-1 with TRBJ1-1; 8 bases in the middle match TRBD1. The clonotype originates from a woman under 40 who had recovered from COVID-19. This receptor has the CDR3 CATSDSSGGGTEAFF. The DNA reads TGTGCCACCAGTGATTCATCAGGGGGCGGCACTGAAGCTTTCTTT.